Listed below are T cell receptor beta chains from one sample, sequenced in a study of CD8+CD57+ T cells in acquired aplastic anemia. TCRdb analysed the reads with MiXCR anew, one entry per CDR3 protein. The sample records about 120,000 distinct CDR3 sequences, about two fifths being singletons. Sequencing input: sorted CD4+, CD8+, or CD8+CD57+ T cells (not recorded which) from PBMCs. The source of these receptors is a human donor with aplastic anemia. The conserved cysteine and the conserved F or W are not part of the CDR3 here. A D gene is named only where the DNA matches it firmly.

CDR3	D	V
ASSLEERGTQY	TRBD2	TRBV5-5
ASTQGRGYGYT	TRBD1	TRBV19
ASSGQGAQETQY	TRBD1	TRBV11-3
ASSFRDRILYGYT	TRBD1	TRBV6-6
ASSPRGTRNEKLF	.	TRBV7-9
ASSLLGAERDYGYT	.	TRBV5-1
SATGTDWNEAF	TRBD1	TRBV20-1
AISGGGGDYEQY	TRBD2	TRBV10-3
ASSPYNEQF	.	TRBV6-1
ASSEARDNEQF	.	TRBV2
ASSTPGQHNEQF	TRBD1	TRBV6-1
ASTPTSGGAGTQY	TRBD2	TRBV12-3/TRBV12-4
ASRGGGLAGSETQY	TRBD2	TRBV2
ASSVLRDGDGYT	.	TRBV6-1
ASRDTTGELF	.	TRBV4-2
ASSQGGGELF	.	TRBV14
ATSRDFSNQPQH	.	TRBV15
ASGDIGNTEAF	.	TRBV6-1
RLQDRLSYEQY	.	TRBV20-1
SAETRQGNTEAF	.	TRBV20-1
ASSLLGAGEQF	.	TRBV7-2
ATSDPRTAGETQY	.	TRBV24-1
ASSLVEGKWETQY	.	TRBV5-6
ASSPTRGGVRAEVYGYT	.	TRBV12-3/TRBV12-4
ASSISELGNTIY	.	TRBV6-1
AGELTPSYEQY	.	TRBV7-9
ASSFRGHEQY	TRBD1	TRBV12-3/TRBV12-4
ASSDLRRADYGYT	.	TRBV6-1
ASSVGGSENEKLF	.	TRBV9
ASTRQGAYYGYT	TRBD1	TRBV12-3/TRBV12-4
ASTSGTVNQPQH	.	TRBV6-2/TRBV6-3
ASSIGRTNQPQH	.	TRBV19
SVTSRGANTEAF	.	TRBV29-1
ASSEYGVAEKLF	.	TRBV25-1
ASNPLALTGAGEQY	.	TRBV6-1
ASSLTPDTQY	.	TRBV7-9
ASSEAVGYGYT	.	TRBV2
ASSVVDREGDEQF	TRBD1	TRBV2
ASSRPGYYEQY	.	TRBV28
ASTPAWGKGEKLF	.	TRBV7-2